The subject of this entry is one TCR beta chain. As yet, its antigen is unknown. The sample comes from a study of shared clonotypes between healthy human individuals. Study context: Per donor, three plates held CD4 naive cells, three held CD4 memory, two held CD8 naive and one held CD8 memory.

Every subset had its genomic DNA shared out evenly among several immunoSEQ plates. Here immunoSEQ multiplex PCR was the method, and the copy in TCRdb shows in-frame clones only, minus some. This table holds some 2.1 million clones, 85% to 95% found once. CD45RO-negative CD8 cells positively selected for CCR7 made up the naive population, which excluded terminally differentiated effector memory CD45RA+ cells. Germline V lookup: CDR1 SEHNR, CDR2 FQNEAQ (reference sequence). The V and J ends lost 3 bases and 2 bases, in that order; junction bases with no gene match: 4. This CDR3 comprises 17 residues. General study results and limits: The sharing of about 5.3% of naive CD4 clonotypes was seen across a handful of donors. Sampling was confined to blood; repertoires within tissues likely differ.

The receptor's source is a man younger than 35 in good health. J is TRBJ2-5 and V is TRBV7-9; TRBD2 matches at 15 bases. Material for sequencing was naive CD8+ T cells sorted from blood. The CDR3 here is CASSFGTSGRNQETQYF. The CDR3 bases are TGTGCCAGCAGCTTCGGGACTAGCGGGAGGAATCAAGAGACCCAGTACTTC.